Below, one TCR beta chain is given with its context. Its specificity is unknown. Prior autoimmune disease or systemic immunosuppression barred patients. The source of the sample is a study of OX40 agonist ivuxolimab in advanced cancers. On the study more broadly: Among those enrolled, mean age was about 62 years (range roughly 23 to 90) and about 82% were male. Study conclusions and caveats: Averaging showed that CD8+ T cells had more expanded clones than CD4+ did.

CDR1 is SGHKS and CDR2 is YYEKEE in the germline V gene (reference sequence). This CDR3 spans 17 amino acids. V shed 4 bases, J shed 5 bases, and the junction held 12 bases outside the gene matches. Clones were sequenced by immunoSEQ multiplex PCR, and TCRdb holds only the in-frame ones, with some missing. The sample shows some 70,000 clones, around 90% of them seen only once. This receptor was obtained from an adult with an advanced solid tumor such as melanoma, head and neck, liver or kidney cancer. The sequencing here drew on CD4+ or CD8+ T cells sorted from blood, taken in a trial of the OX40 agonist ivuxolimab. The rearrangement links TRBV5-5 to TRBJ2-5; 12 nucleotides match TRBD1. The CDR3 protein is CASSTGQGAPLGETQYF. The CDR3 coding sequence is TGTGCCAGCAGCACGGGACAGGGGGCTCCCCTAGGGGAGACCCAGTACTTC.